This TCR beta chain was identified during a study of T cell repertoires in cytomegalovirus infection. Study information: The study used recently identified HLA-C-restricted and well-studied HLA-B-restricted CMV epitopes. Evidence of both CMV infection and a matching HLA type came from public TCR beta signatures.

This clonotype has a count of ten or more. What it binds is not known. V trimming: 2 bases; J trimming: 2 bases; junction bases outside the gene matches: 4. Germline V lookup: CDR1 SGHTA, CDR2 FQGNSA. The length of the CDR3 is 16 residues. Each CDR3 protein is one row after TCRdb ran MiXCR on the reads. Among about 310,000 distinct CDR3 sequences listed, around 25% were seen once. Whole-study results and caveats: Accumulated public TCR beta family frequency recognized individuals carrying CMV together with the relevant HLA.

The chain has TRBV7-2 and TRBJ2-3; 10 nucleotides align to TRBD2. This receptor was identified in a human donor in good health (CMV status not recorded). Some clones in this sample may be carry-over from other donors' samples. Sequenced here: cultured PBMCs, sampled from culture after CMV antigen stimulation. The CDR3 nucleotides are TGTGCCAGCAGCTTACGGACTAGCGGCCTCACAGATACGCAGTATTTT. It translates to CASSLRTSGLTDTQYF.